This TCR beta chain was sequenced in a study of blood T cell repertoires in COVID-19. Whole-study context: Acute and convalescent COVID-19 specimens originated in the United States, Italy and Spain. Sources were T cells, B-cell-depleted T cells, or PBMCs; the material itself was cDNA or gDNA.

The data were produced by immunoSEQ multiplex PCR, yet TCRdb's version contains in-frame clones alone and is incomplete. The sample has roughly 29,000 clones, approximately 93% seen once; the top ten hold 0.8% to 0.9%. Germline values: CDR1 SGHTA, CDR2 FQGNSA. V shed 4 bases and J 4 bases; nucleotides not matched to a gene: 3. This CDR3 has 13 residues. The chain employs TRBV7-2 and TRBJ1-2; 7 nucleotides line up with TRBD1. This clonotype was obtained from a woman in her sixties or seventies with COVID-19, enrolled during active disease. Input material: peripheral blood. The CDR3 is CASSSPGGYGYTF. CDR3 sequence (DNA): TGTGCCAGCAGCTCCCCAGGGGGCTATGGCTACACCTTC.